The rows below give T cell receptor beta chains drawn from one sample of a study of T cell changes during pregnancy in multiple sclerosis. Generated by immunoSEQ multiplex PCR, the TCRdb table keeps only in-frame clones and is missing some. The table includes around 56,000 clones, less than 95% detected once. This specimen consisted of peripheral blood, obtained in the first trimester of pregnancy. These TCRs come from a female donor in good health, enrolled as a control in a pregnancy study. Both conserved end residues are part of each CDR3. The D gene is left open where the match is weak. Clone size, where shown, is once, few, many, or a class for clones that have expanded.

15	TRBV7-7	-	-	TRBJ2-7	CASSPNRALSDEQYF	TGTGCTAGCAGCCCCAACAGGGCCCTTAGCGACGAGCAGTACTTC
13	TRBV30	-	-	TRBJ2-5	CAWSSKLQETQYF	TGTGCCTGGAGTTCTAAGCTACAAGAGACCCAGTACTTC
16	TRBV10-3	TRBD2	-	TRBJ2-3	CAISETSGGVPDTQYF	TGTGCCATCAGTGAAACTAGCGGGGGGGTCCCAGATACGCAGTATTTT
16	TRBV4-1	-	-	TRBJ2-3	CASSQEVAISTDTQYF	TGCGCCAGCAGCCAAGAAGTGGCCATAAGCACAGATACGCAGTATTTT
12	TRBV29-1	-	once	TRBJ1-2	CSARQSNYGYTF	TGCAGCGCGAGACAGAGTAACTATGGCTACACCTTC
18	TRBV11-3	TRBD2	-	TRBJ2-1	CASSLGGAGTRVYNEQFF	TGTGCCAGCAGCTTGGGGGGGGCCGGGACTAGAGTATACAATGAGCAGTTCTTC
15	TRBV9	-	-	TRBJ2-7	CASSVGEQGNYEQYF	TGTGCCAGCAGCGTAGGTGAGCAGGGAAACTACGAGCAGTACTTC
17	TRBV5-5	TRBD1	-	TRBJ2-7	CASSFPFKRQGVREQYF	TGTGCCAGCAGCTTCCCCTTTAAGAGACAGGGTGTGAGGGAGCAGTACTTC
15	TRBV9	-	-	TRBJ2-1	CASSVEGSGYNEQFF	TGTGCCAGCAGCGTAGAAGGGTCGGGGTACAATGAGCAGTTCTTC
16	TRBV7-2	TRBD2	few	TRBJ2-2	CASSSGLAGALGELFF	TGTGCCAGCAGCTCGGGACTAGCGGGAGCACTCGGGGAGCTGTTTTTT
16	TRBV7-6	-	-	TRBJ2-5	CASSQVRGGAQETQYF	TGTGCCAGCAGCCAAGTAAGGGGCGGGGCACAAGAGACCCAGTACTTC
14	TRBV6-5	-	-	TRBJ2-3	CASSRTVSTDTQYF	TGTGCCAGCAGCCGGACAGTTAGCACAGATACGCAGTATTTT
13	TRBV7-9	-	-	TRBJ1-5	CARGGVVDQPQHF	TGTGCCAGGGGCGGGGTAGTAGATCAGCCCCAGCATTTT
16	TRBV4-2	TRBD1	-	TRBJ1-4	CASSQDLGTGGEKLFF	TGTGCCAGCAGCCAAGATTTAGGGACAGGGGGAGAAAAACTGTTTTTT
13	TRBV5-5	TRBD2	-	TRBJ2-7	CASSSRPSGREYF	TGTGCCAGCAGCTCCCGGCCCAGCGGGAGGGAGTACTTC
15	TRBV27	-	-	TRBJ2-7	CASSSLGTLGYEQYF	TGTGCCAGCAGTTCTCTCGGGACACTGGGCTACGAGCAGTACTTC
14	TRBV6-6	TRBD1	-	TRBJ1-2	CASSSGGVNYGYTF	TGTGCCAGCAGTTCAGGGGGCGTGAACTATGGCTACACCTTC
13	TRBV5-6	-	once	TRBJ2-7	CASSRDISYEQYF	TGTGCCAGCAGCCGAGACATCTCCTACGAGCAGTACTTC
14	TRBV28	TRBD1	-	TRBJ2-7	CASSLRGQGYEQYF	TGTGCCAGCAGTTTACGTGGACAGGGGTACGAGCAGTACTTC
13	TRBV5-5	-	-	TRBJ2-5	CASSSTGLETQYF	TGTGCCAGCAGCTCCACAGGGCTAGAGACCCAGTACTTC
16	TRBV14	TRBD2	-	TRBJ2-1	CASSQAVGRDYNEQFF	TGTGCCAGCAGCCAAGCGGTCGGGAGGGACTACAATGAGCAGTTCTTC
13	TRBV28	TRBD1	-	TRBJ1-2	CASRRTGDYGYTF	TGTGCCAGCAGACGGACAGGGGACTATGGCTACACCTTC
17	TRBV23-1	TRBD1	-	TRBJ2-2	CASSHVVRTGGTGELFF	TGCGCCAGCAGTCACGTCGTCAGGACAGGGGGAACCGGGGAGCTGTTTTTT
12	TRBV29-1	-	-	TRBJ1-2	CSALLPNYGYTF	TGCAGCGCATTACTCCCGAACTATGGCTACACCTTC
16	TRBV7-8	TRBD2	-	TRBJ2-3	CASSNEWGGSGDTQYF	TGTGCCAGTTCGAATGAGTGGGGGGGGAGTGGGGATACGCAGTATTTT
14	TRBV6-5	-	-	TRBJ1-2	CASSLNQQTYGYTF	TGTGCCAGCAGCCTGAACCAACAGACCTATGGCTACACCTTC
14	TRBV27	-	-	TRBJ1-1	CASKQSREGTEAFF	TGTGCCAGCAAGCAGAGCAGGGAGGGCACTGAAGCTTTCTTT
13	TRBV10-1	-	-	TRBJ2-2	CASSDESTGELFF	TGCGCCAGCAGTGACGAGAGCACCGGGGAGCTGTTTTTT
11	TRBV7-9	-	-	TRBJ2-3	CASSLGQGRYF	TGTGCCAGCAGCTTAGGCCAGGGCCGGTATTTT
12	TRBV7-9	-	-	TRBJ1-2	CASSLSRPGYTF	TGTGCCAGCAGCTTGTCGAGGCCAGGCTACACCTTC
15	TRBV2	-	once	TRBJ2-3	CASSPQAGVTDTQYF	TGTGCCAGCAGTCCCCAGGCAGGGGTCACAGATACGCAGTATTTT
18	TRBV9	TRBD2	-	TRBJ2-3	CASSGITGTSGRPDTQYF	TGTGCCAGCAGCGGCATTACCGGGACTAGCGGTAGACCAGATACGCAGTATTTT
15	TRBV6-7	-	-	TRBJ1-1	CASSSRRGPNTEAFF	TGTGCCAGCAGTAGCAGGCGGGGGCCGAACACTGAAGCTTTCTTT
14	TRBV19	TRBD1	-	TRBJ1-1	CASRRRDRGSEAFF	TGTGCCAGTAGGCGCCGGGACAGGGGGTCTGAAGCTTTCTTT
19	TRBV7-4	TRBD2	-	TRBJ2-1	CASSLQVRGINSSYNEQFF	TGTGCCAGCAGCCTACAGGTGCGGGGGATCAATAGCTCCTACAATGAGCAGTTCTTC
14	TRBV5-1	-	-	TRBJ1-1	CASSTGQGNTEAFF	TGCGCCAGCAGCACGGGACAAGGGAACACTGAAGCTTTCTTT
15	TRBV7-9	-	-	TRBJ1-2	CASSPDLGANYGYTF	TGTGCCAGCAGCCCAGATCTGGGCGCGAACTATGGCTACACCTTC
15	TRBV6-1	TRBD1	-	TRBJ2-3	CASSPPGQDTDTQYF	TGTGCCAGCAGTCCACCGGGACAGGACACAGATACGCAGTATTTT
16	TRBV11-1	-	-	TRBJ1-1	CASSPPRFGGDTEAFF	TGTGCCAGCAGCCCACCTCGGTTCGGGGGTGACACTGAAGCTTTCTTT
14	TRBV19	-	-	TRBJ2-4	CASNTPSTENIQYF	TGTGCCAGTAACACTCCTTCGACAGAGAACATTCAGTACTTC
15	TRBV7-2	TRBD2	-	TRBJ2-5	CASSLAGGSQETQYF	TGTGCCAGCAGCTTAGCGGGGGGGTCCCAAGAGACCCAGTACTTC
15	TRBV5-1	-	-	TRBJ2-3	CASSLVGGFTDTQYF	TGCGCCAGCAGCTTGGTTGGGGGCTTCACAGATACGCAGTATTTT
13	TRBV30	-	-	TRBJ1-4	CAWSERGGEKLFF	TGTGCCTGGAGCGAGAGGGGAGGGGAAAAACTGTTTTTT
14	TRBV29-1	-	-	TRBJ1-1	CSGALGTQNTEAFF	TGCAGCGGTGCCTTGGGGACACAGAACACTGAAGCTTTCTTT
20	TRBV7-6	TRBD2	-	TRBJ2-1	CASSGGGLAGGGRSYNEQFF	TGTGCCAGCAGCGGGGGGGGACTAGCGGGCGGTGGTCGCTCCTACAATGAGCAGTTCTTC
13	TRBV11-2	TRBD1	-	TRBJ2-3	CASSPIQGDTQYF	TGTGCCAGCAGCCCTATACAGGGGGATACGCAGTATTTT